These T cell receptor beta chains were read from a single sample in a study of human T cells and chemical hapten exposure. From the RACE reads, TCRdb called clonotypes with MiXCR, one entry per CDR3 protein. Of some 81,000 distinct CDR3 sequences listed, around 7% were seen once; the top ten hold 1.5% to 1.8%. The input for sequencing was whole blood, taken in connection with sensitization to the hapten diphenylcyclopropenone (DPC). Receptor source: a woman in her 30s with alopecia areata. Some clones in this sample may be carry-over from other donors' samples. CDR3s leave out the opening cysteine and the closing phenylalanine or tryptophan. Clone sizes are given selectively: once, few, many, or a class where the clone is expanded.

J: TRBJ2-3; V: TRBV30; size: many; CDR3: AWSGRRGRDTQY
J: TRBJ1-6; V: TRBV7-9; size: few; CDR3: ASSLGHYNSPLH
J: TRBJ1-5; V: TRBV29-1; size: NA; CDR3: SVAGEKGQPQH
J: TRBJ2-3; V: TRBV29-1; size: many; CDR3: SVWTVDTQY
J: TRBJ1-2; V: TRBV29-1; size: NA; CDR3: IVEDATATAYGYT
J: TRBJ1-1; V: TRBV20-1; size: NA; CDR3: SASLSKRNTEAF
J: TRBJ2-3; V: TRBV29-1; size: few; CDR3: SGLLAETDTQY
J: TRBJ2-7; V: TRBV19; size: many; CDR3: ASSSPGQGSYEQY
J: TRBJ1-2; V: TRBV6-6; size: few; CDR3: ASTQGGGTNYGYT
J: TRBJ2-2; V: TRBV19; size: many; CDR3: ASSLGGSGELF
J: TRBJ1-1; V: TRBV6-6; size: few; CDR3: ASSASTGTGWVAF
J: TRBJ1-5; V: TRBV5-4; size: NA; CDR3: ASSFKHVDNQPQN
J: TRBJ2-5; V: TRBV18; size: many; CDR3: ASSPGPGGETQY
J: TRBJ1-1; V: TRBV5-5; size: many; CDR3: ASSLEYTEAF
J: TRBJ2-3; V: TRBV7-9; size: many; CDR3: ASSLDSTDTQY
J: TRBJ2-1; V: TRBV3-1; size: NA; CDR3: ASSQDQSGGGDEQF
J: TRBJ1-3; V: TRBV7-2; size: NA; CDR3: ASSLVGATSGNTIY
J: TRBJ1-1; V: TRBV15; size: few; CDR3: ATSRGGDNEAF
J: TRBJ2-2; V: TRBV9; size: many; CDR3: ASSVFGGAGITGELF
J: TRBJ2-3; V: TRBV7-2; size: NA; CDR3: ASIQGDPGDTQY
J: TRBJ2-5; V: TRBV29-1; size: few; CDR3: SVVSFETQY
J: TRBJ2-1; V: TRBV12-3/TRBV12-4; size: few; CDR3: ASSLNRGPYNEQF
J: TRBJ1-3; V: TRBV5-4; size: NA; CDR3: ASGYKGALSNTIY
J: TRBJ1-1; V: TRBV5-1; size: many; CDR3: ASLTGEGTEAF
J: TRBJ2-6; V: TRBV29-1; size: many; CDR3: SYTGSGANVLT
J: TRBJ1-6; V: TRBV7-2; size: many; CDR3: ASSPREGNSPLH
J: TRBJ2-7; V: TRBV10-3; size: many; CDR3: AISEVQGPMEQY
J: TRBJ2-7; V: TRBV9; size: NA; CDR3: ASSVTSGVEQY
J: TRBJ1-3; V: TRBV18; size: few; CDR3: ASSADGSSGNTIY
J: TRBJ2-2; V: TRBV18; size: many; CDR3: ASSPPDRTPTGELF
J: TRBJ1-5; V: TRBV24-1; size: NA; CDR3: ATSDRRGCRSNQPQH
J: TRBJ1-2; V: TRBV5-4; size: NA; CDR3: ASSLDTYGYT
J: TRBJ2-4; V: TRBV2; size: many; CDR3: ASSEEGPRAKNIQY
J: TRBJ1-5; V: TRBV2; size: many; CDR3: ASSVSGAYQPQH
J: TRBJ2-1; V: TRBV29-1; size: many; CDR3: SVEKSSNEQF
J: TRBJ1-1; V: TRBV15; size: few; CDR3: ATSRQGWDTEAF
J: TRBJ1-5; V: TRBV27; size: few; CDR3: ASSPTVYQPQH
J: TRBJ2-4; V: TRBV3-1; size: many; CDR3: ASSHGQGKNIQY
J: TRBJ1-1; V: TRBV12-3/TRBV12-4; size: few; CDR3: ASTTQANTEAF
J: TRBJ2-1; V: TRBV3-1; size: NA; CDR3: ASSQDWRERNEQF
J: TRBJ1-4; V: TRBV29-1; size: many; CDR3: SVEEALGPNEKLF
J: TRBJ2-5; V: TRBV2; size: many; CDR3: ASGGTGSWETQY
J: TRBJ2-4; V: TRBV4-2; size: many; CDR3: ASSQERRLAGPWAKNIQY
J: TRBJ1-1; V: TRBV29-1; size: NA; CDR3: SALRGGLDTEAF
J: TRBJ1-2; V: TRBV29-1; size: many; CDR3: SVVNSEGGYT
J: TRBJ2-4; V: TRBV6-4; size: few; CDR3: ASSAPQIAKNIQY
J: TRBJ2-1; V: TRBV29-1; size: NA; CDR3: SAQLPRIASYNEQF
J: TRBJ1-5; V: TRBV7-2; size: few; CDR3: ASSLRVSQPQH
J: TRBJ1-2; V: TRBV20-1; size: many; CDR3: SARKGTGSGYT
J: TRBJ1-1; V: TRBV29-1; size: many; CDR3: SVGRQSGDTEAF
J: TRBJ2-5; V: TRBV20-1; size: NA; CDR3: SAGLTGTSGVLTQETQY
J: TRBJ2-3; V: TRBV10-3; size: few; CDR3: AISGGTSTDTQY
J: TRBJ1-1; V: TRBV20-1; size: few; CDR3: SARGLVLNTEAF